The clone carrying this T cell receptor beta chain was recorded many times. Using quantitative 5'-RACE with molecular barcodes, the authors made TCR beta libraries. TCRdb fed the 5' RACE reads into MiXCR, producing one record per CDR3 protein. The table shows 150,000 to 200,000 distinct CDR3 sequences, with approximately 20% occurring only once. These data are taken from a study of CD8 T cells in ankylosing spondylitis. Germline V CDR1 and CDR2: DFQATT, SNEGSKA (reference sequence). CDR3 length equals 17 residues. The V and J ends lost 3 bases and 0 bases, in that order; junction bases with no gene match: 5.

The chain carries TRBV20-1 and TRBJ2-2; 12 nucleotides agree with TRBD2. This sequence originates from a male donor with ankylosing spondylitis or in good health (not recorded which). Sequencing input: blood, either unsorted or a sorted T cell fraction (not recorded which). The CDR3 region has the DNA TGCAGTGCTAGGGCGACTAGCGGGAGTGCGAACACCGGGGAGCTGTTTTTT. As protein: CSARATSGSANTGELFF.